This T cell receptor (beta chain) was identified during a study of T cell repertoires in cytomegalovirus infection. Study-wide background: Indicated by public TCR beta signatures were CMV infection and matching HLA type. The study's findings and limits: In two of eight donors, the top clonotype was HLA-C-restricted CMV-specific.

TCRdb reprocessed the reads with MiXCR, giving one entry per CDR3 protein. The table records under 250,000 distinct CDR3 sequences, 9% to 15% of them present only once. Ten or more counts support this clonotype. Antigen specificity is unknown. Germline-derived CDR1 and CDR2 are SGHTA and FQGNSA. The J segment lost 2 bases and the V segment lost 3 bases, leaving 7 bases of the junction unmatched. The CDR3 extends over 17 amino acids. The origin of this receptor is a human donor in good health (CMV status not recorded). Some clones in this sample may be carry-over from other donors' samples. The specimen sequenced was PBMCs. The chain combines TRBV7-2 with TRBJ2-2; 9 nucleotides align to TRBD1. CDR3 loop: CASSFFRDRVNTGELFF. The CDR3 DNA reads TGTGCCAGCAGCTTCTTTAGGGACAGGGTCAACACCGGGGAGCTGTTTTTT. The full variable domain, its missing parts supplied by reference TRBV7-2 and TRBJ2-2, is GAGVSQSPSNKVTEKGKDVELRCDPISGHTALYWYRQSLGQGLEFLIYFQGNSAPDKSGLPSDRFSAERTGGSVSTLTIQRTQQEDSAVYLCASSFFRDRVNTGELFFGEGSRLTVL.